Below are 19 T cell receptor beta chains sequenced from a single sample in a study of blood T cell repertoires in COVID-19 (dated by TCRdb to 2018 to 2021). The method was the immunoSEQ multiplex PCR assay. As stored in TCRdb, this immuneACCESS dataset retains in-frame rearrangements with V and J assigned. A fraction of the clones does not appear; measured against another copy, unresolved V genes explain less than half of the discrepancy, and the remainder lacks a known reason. In this sample the table shows around 270,000 clones, roughly 90% of which occur a single time. Together, the top ten hold about 4% of the sample. The sequenced sample consisted of peripheral blood. The source is a man in his 60s who had recovered from COVID-19.

This clone was counted between two and nine times. The sample carries other DNA sequences with the same CDR3. V gene TRBV7-9 combines with J gene TRBJ2-3, with D hard to call. V was trimmed by 1 base and J by 1 base, leaving 6 bases between them. Germline CDR1 reads SEHNR; CDR2 reads FQNEAQ (reference sequence). This CDR3 comprises 14 residues. The CDR3: CASSLGSGTDTQYF. In DNA, the CDR3 is TGTGCCAGCAGCTTAGGGAGCGGCACAGATACGCAGTATTTT.

The chain joins TRBV27 to TRBJ1-1; 7 bases match TRBD1. The CDR3 contains 14 residues. Looked up from germline, CDR1 is MNHEY and CDR2 is SMNVEV (reference sequence). Trimming removed 6 bases from V and 2 bases from J; junction bases left unmatched: 6. The DNA for the CDR3 is TGTGCCAGCAGGAAACCAGGGGGTAACACTGAAGCTTTCTTT. It yields the protein CASRKPGGNTEAFF.

The CDR3 DNA sequence: TGTGCCAGCAGTATGGACAGGGCCGACAATGAGCAGTTCTTC. It specifies CASSMDRADNEQFF. The V call is TRBV6-5, the J call TRBJ2-1, with 8 bases identical to TRBD1. There are 14 residues in the CDR3. The V gene's germline CDR1 is MNHEY and CDR2 SVGAGI. The ends lost 5 bases at V and 5 bases at J; junction bases unmatched: 5.

The chain joins TRBV11-2 to TRBJ2-7; 10 bases align to TRBD2. The germline CDR1 and CDR2 sequences are SGHAT and FQNNGV. V was clipped by 5 bases and J by 4 bases; unmatched bases: 14. This CDR3 is built from 17 residues. The CDR3 sequence is CASSPTFSGGEKYEQYF. The CDR3 DNA is TGTGCCAGCAGCCCTACTTTCAGCGGGGGGGAAAAATACGAGCAGTACTTC.

The chain uses TRBV5-4 and TRBJ1-2, with 7 bases that match TRBD1. The CDR3 contains 15 residues. Germline V gene lookup returns CDR1 SGHNT and CDR2 YYREEE (reference sequence). V shed 4 bases and J 0 bases; nucleotides not matched to a gene: 6. The CDR3 DNA reads TGTGCCAGCAGCGTGGGACAGCTAGCTAACTATGGCTACACCTTC. Protein product: CASSVGQLANYGYTF.

Remarks on this clone: The junction departs from germline at one end; a sequencing error may be responsible. V is TRBV7-7 and J is TRBJ2-7; 8 nucleotides align to TRBD1. The CDR3 sequence is 14 residues long. Germline loops: CDR1 SSHAT, CDR2 FNYEAQ (reference sequence). CDR3 sequence (DNA): TGTGCTAGCAGCGACGGGACAGGCCCCTACGAGCAGTACTTC. Its translation is CASSDGTGPYEQYF.

The rearrangement uses TRBV7-2 and TRBJ2-1; the D gene is possibly TRBD2 (6 bases). The V gene's germline CDR1 is SGHTA and CDR2 FQGNSA. V was shortened by 3 bases and J by 1 base, with 10 bases between the two germline ends. This CDR3 spans 15 amino acids. CDR3 nucleotides: TGTGCCAGCAGCTTGGTAGCGGCTTCCTACAATGAGCAGTTCTTC. It translates to CASSLVAASYNEQFF.

The chain recombines TRBV6-5 with TRBJ1-2; 7 nucleotides align to TRBD1. Germline CDR1 is MNHEY and CDR2 is SVGAGI. CDR3 size: 14 residues. The J segment lost 4 bases and the V segment lost 4 bases, leaving 6 bases of the junction unmatched. CDR3 sequence reads: CASSWAGGLYGYTF. CDR3 DNA sequence: TGTGCCAGCAGTTGGGCAGGGGGTCTCTATGGCTACACCTTC.

V gene TRBV5-1 combines with J gene TRBJ1-1, with 9 bases matching TRBD1. Trimming took 8 bases from V and 11 from J; bases not matched to a gene: 13. CDR3 length: 13 amino acids. Germline lookup yields CDR1 SGHRS and CDR2 YFSETQ. CDR3: CASTEQGASYAFF. CDR3 nucleotide sequence: TGCGCCAGTACTGAACAGGGGGCGAGTTACGCTTTCTTT.

The chain carries TRBV18 and TRBJ1-4, with D tentatively TRBD1 (5 bases). The length of the CDR3 is 13 residues. The ends were cut back, 0 bases at V and 12 bases at J, with 11 bases in the middle. CDR1 and CDR2 from the germline V gene are KGHSH and LQKENI. In DNA form, the CDR3 reads TGTGCCAGCTCACCACCGGGGGGTTTGGAACTGTTTTTT. Its protein product is CASSPPGGLELFF.

This chain links TRBV5-6 with TRBJ2-4; possible D gene TRBD1, 5 bases. Germline V gives CDR1 SGHDT, CDR2 YYEEEE. Trimming left V 0 bases short and J 0 bases short, with 13 bases between. This CDR3 spans 17 amino acids. The CDR3 DNA reads TGTGCCAGCAGCTTGGGACAGACAAATTCAGCCAAAAACATTCAGTACTTC. Translation gives CASSLGQTNSAKNIQYF. The variable domain in full, completed from reference TRBV5-6 and TRBJ2-4, reads DAGVTQSPTHLIKTRGQQVTLRCSPKSGHDTVSWYQQALGQGPQFIFQYYEEEERQRGNFPDRFSGHQFPNYSSELNVNALLLGDSALYLCASSLGQTNSAKNIQYFGAGTRLSVL.

This chain connects TRBV6-5 to TRBJ2-7; 9 bases agree with TRBD2. The CDR3 runs 13 residues. The ends lost 2 bases at V and 7 bases at J; junction bases unmatched: 3. CDR1 MNHEY and CDR2 SVGAGI come from the germline V gene. CDR3 bases: TGTGCCAGCAGTTACCGGCTAGCGGGGGAGCAGTACTTC. Residues: CASSYRLAGEQYF.

The J gene is TRBJ1-6, the V gene TRBV10-1; D gene uncertain. Germline V CDR1 and CDR2: WNHNN, SYGVQD (reference sequence). The CDR3 has 14 amino acids. V was shortened by 0 bases and J by 8 bases, with 8 bases between the two germline ends. CDR3 sequence: CASSESVADSPLHF. CDR3 in DNA: TGCGCCAGCAGTGAGTCGGTTGCAGATTCACCCCTCCACTTT.

The chain has TRBV5-4 and TRBJ2-7; D is undetermined. The V end was cut by 4 bases, the J end by 5 bases, with 16 bases between. CDR1 SGHNT and CDR2 YYREEE come from the germline V gene (reference sequence). CDR3 length equals 14 residues. CDR3 DNA: TGTGCCAGCAGCCTACGGTCAGCGCCTAACGAGCAGTACTTC. Translation gives CASSLRSAPNEQYF. The entire variable domain, with the rest obtained from reference TRBV5-4 and TRBJ2-7, is as follows: ETGVTQSPTHLIKTRGQQVTLRCSSQSGHNTVSWYQQALGQGPQFIFQYYREEENGRGNFPPRFSGLQFPNYSSELNVNALELDDSALYLCASSLRSAPNEQYFGPGTRLTVT.

This clone was counted once. CDR3 bases: TGTGCCACCAGCAGAGATTACGGTACGAACACCGGGGAGCTGTTTTTT. Encoded protein: CATSRDYGTNTGELFF. V usage is TRBV15 and J usage is TRBJ2-2, with unresolved D. V lost 0 bases, J lost 0 bases, and 8 bases lay in between. The CDR3 loop spans 16 amino acids. Germline CDR1 is LNHNV and CDR2 is YYDKDF (reference sequence).

V gene TRBV5-1 combines with J gene TRBJ2-1; maybe TRBD1 (6 bases). Germline values: CDR1 SGHRS, CDR2 YFSETQ. This CDR3 comprises 17 residues. Trimming cost V 4 bases and J 7 bases, with 24 bases left between them. The CDR3 DNA follows: TGCGCCAGCAGCCCGGATACGGACAGTATACTGCAAAATGAGCAGTTCTTC. Translated: CASSPDTDSILQNEQFF. The variable domain in full, with the rest retrieved from reference TRBV5-1 and TRBJ2-1, is KAGVTQTPRYLIKTRGQQVTLSCSPISGHRSVSWYQQTPGQGLQFLFEYFSETQRNKGNFPGRFSGRQFSNSRSEMNVSTLELGDSALYLCASSPDTDSILQNEQFFGPGTRLTVL.

This clone was seen a single time. V gene TRBV9 combines with J gene TRBJ2-5; the D gene is possibly TRBD2 (5 bases). The germline V gene encodes CDR1 SGDLS and CDR2 YYNGEE. Trimming took off 0 bases at V and 1 base at J, with 13 bases between the two ends. This CDR3 has 16 amino acids. CDR3 sequence: CASSVGGGPLQETQYF. In nucleotides, the CDR3 is TGTGCCAGCAGCGTAGGCGGCGGGCCCCTCCAAGAGACCCAGTACTTC.

The chain joins TRBV5-6 to TRBJ2-7; 7 bases agree with TRBD1. The V gene's germline CDR1 is SGHDT and CDR2 YYEEEE. V dropped 4 bases and J dropped 5; count of bases not matched to a gene: 6. CDR3 length: 13 amino acids. The DNA for the CDR3 is TGTGCCAGCAGCCCCGGGACAGCGCACGAGCAGTACTTC. Translation gives CASSPGTAHEQYF.

The chain has TRBV5-1 and TRBJ2-2; D not resolved. The V end was cut by 4 bases, the J end by 6 bases, with 10 bases between. CDR3 length: 13 amino acids. Germline V CDR1 and CDR2: SGHRS, YFSETQ. The CDR3 nucleotides read TGCGCCAGCAGCCTTGAGGTCGCCGGGGAGCTGTTTTTT. Translating gives CASSLEVAGELFF.